Each of the 3 T cell receptor beta chains below was sequenced from the same sample in a study of cytomegalovirus exposure and HLA in healthy donors. The PCR made use of 60 Vbeta and 13 Jbeta primers. Method: immunoSEQ multiplex PCR; TCRdb's copy keeps in-frame clones and lacks some. The sample includes about 200,000 clones, almost 85% of them seen just once. What was sequenced was PBMCs. Source of these receptors: a woman aged 45-65 years in good health and CMV-seronegative.

The table lists this clone with a count of one. The chain has TRBV7-3 and TRBJ2-6; 9 bases map to TRBD1. Germline V gene data show CDR1 as SGHTA and CDR2 as FQGTGA. This CDR3 is 16 amino acids long. Trimming removed 5 bases from V and 2 bases from J; junction bases left unmatched: 4. CDR3 in amino acids: CASSGGTGTGANVLTF. DNA for the CDR3: TGTGCCAGCAGCGGAGGGACAGGGACTGGGGCCAACGTCCTGACTTTC. Complete variable domain (other parts from reference TRBV7-3 and TRBJ2-6): GAGVSQTPSNKVTEKGKYVELRCDPISGHTALYWYRQSLGQGPEFLIYFQGTGAADDSGLPNDRFFAVRPEGSVSTLKIQRTERGDSAVYLCASSGGTGTGANVLTFGAGSRLTVL.

The chain links TRBV28 to TRBJ2-1; TRBD2 matches at 8 bases. V lost 2 bases and J lost 2; bases outside the gene matches: 5. The CDR3 contains 16 residues. Looked up from germline, CDR1 is MDHEN and CDR2 is SYDVKM. CDR3 bases: TGTGCCAGCAGTTTAGAAGCGGGGGAAACCTACAATGAGCAGTTCTTC. Protein: CASSLEAGETYNEQFF.

About this clone itself: The conserved phenylalanine or tryptophan normally closing the CDR3 is absent here, so this likely arose from a read error. This chain connects TRBV19 to TRBJ2-7, with a weak D call TRBD2 (5 bases). Germline V gives CDR1 LNHDA, CDR2 SQIVND (reference sequence). The CDR3 is 14 residues long. V lost 6 bases to trimming and J lost 0 bases, with 12 bases between them. CDR3 nucleotides: TGTGCCAGTAGGACTACATCCAGCTCCTACGAGCAGTACCTC. Its protein product is CASRTTSSSYEQYL.